This TCR beta chain is drawn from a study of response to subunit inactivated influenza vaccine. Study observations and caveats: After each seasonal influenza vaccination, few new T cells are recruited, the authors suggested.

The CDR3 has 13 residues. Germline lookup yields CDR1 LNHNV and CDR2 YYDKDF (reference sequence). V gave up 3 bases and J gave up 6 bases, with 9 bases separating them. This clonotype was seen more than once but under ten times. Its antigen is undetermined. TCRdb reprocessed the RT-PCR reads with MiXCR, giving one entry per CDR3 protein. Altogether 650,000 or so distinct CDR3 sequences are present, about 15% being singletons, with the ten largest covering less than 8.5%. The sequencing used PBMCs from blood, collected 14 to 15 days before vaccination. This clonotype originated in a man aged 50 or older who received an inactivated influenza vaccine. This chain connects TRBV15 to TRBJ2-1, with D unclear. CDR3 DNA sequence: TGTGCCACCAGCAGTTCCAACCCCAATGAGCAGTTCTTC. This gives the protein CATSSSNPNEQFF.